This TCR beta chain is drawn from a study of blood T cell repertoires in COVID-19. Some clones are missing from TCRdb's copy, which holds only in-frame ones; the method was immunoSEQ multiplex PCR. The sample contains 160,000 or so clones, roughly 80% of which appear only once. CDR3 length: 13 residues. V was clipped by 8 bases and J by 0 bases, with 11 bases between them. The V gene's germline CDR1 is MNHEY and CDR2 SVGAGI. Enrolled through a virtual design, the participants were between roughly 18 and 90 years of age and came from about two dozen US areas. This sequence was found in a woman aged 60-70 years who had recovered from COVID-19. The sequencing sample was made of PBMCs or T cells enriched from blood (not recorded which). The chain uses TRBV6-5 and TRBJ2-7, with TRBD2 as a possible D gene (5 bases). This CDR3 is CASGGGHSYEQYF. CDR3 nucleotides: TGTGCCAGCGGCGGCGGGCACTCCTACGAGCAGTACTTC.